A single sample gave rise to the 21 T cell receptor beta chains below, sequenced in a study of blood T cell repertoires in COVID-19. The method was immunoSEQ multiplex PCR; TCRdb's version includes in-frame clones alone and lacks a portion of them. The table shows a few hundred thousand clones, with 70% to 90% occurring only once. The specimen was PBMCs or T cells enriched from blood (not recorded which). These receptors all come from a woman in her 30s who had recovered from COVID-19.

The V gene is TRBV5-1, the J gene TRBJ1-2; 10 positions agree with TRBD1. There are 14 residues in the CDR3. The V gene's germline CDR1 is SGHRS and CDR2 YFSETQ. V was pared by 4 bases and J by 8 bases, with 8 bases of the junction left unmatched. The CDR3, as DNA: TGCGCCAGCAGCCCACCGGGACAGGGGCTCGGCTACACCTTC. Protein product: CASSPPGQGLGYTF.

The chain carries TRBV19 and TRBJ1-1; 10 bases fit TRBD1. The V segment lost 6 bases and the J segment 4 bases; nucleotides outside the gene matches: 8. CDR1 is LNHDA and CDR2 is SQIVND in the germline V gene (reference sequence). The CDR3 length is 15 residues. In DNA form, the CDR3 reads TGTGCCAGTAGGCCAGACAGGGGGCGCGGCACTGAAGCTTTCTTT. Translation gives CASRPDRGRGTEAFF.

The table lists this clone with a count of one. The chain carries TRBV19 and TRBJ1-2; 9 bases match TRBD1. V lost 7 bases to trimming and J lost 0 bases; unmatched junction nucleotides: 9. Germline CDR1 reads LNHDA; CDR2 reads SQIVND (reference sequence). This CDR3 is 16 amino acids long. CDR3 protein: CASTRRGQGPNYGYTF. The CDR3 nucleotides read TGTGCCAGTACAAGGAGGGGACAGGGACCTAACTATGGCTACACCTTC.

V and J are TRBV6-4 and TRBJ2-1, with D uncertain. This CDR3 has 13 residues. Germline V gives CDR1 MRHNA, CDR2 SNTAGT. Trimming removed 6 bases at V and 6 bases at J, with 12 bases between. The CDR3, as DNA: TGTGCCAGCAGCCCCGCGGTCGGCAATGAGCAGTTCTTC. This encodes CASSPAVGNEQFF.

The chain uses TRBV29-1 and TRBJ2-7; possibly TRBD1 for D (6 bases). There are 14 residues in the CDR3. V was pared by 6 bases and J by 0 bases, with 15 bases between. Germline assignment: CDR1 SQVTM and CDR2 ANQGSEA. The CDR3 region is CSVQTGPSSYEQYF. Written as DNA, the CDR3 is TGCAGCGTCCAAACAGGGCCCAGCTCCTACGAGCAGTACTTC.

The rearrangement links TRBV19 to TRBJ2-5, with a possible D match to TRBD1 (5 bases). Germline CDR1 reads LNHDA; CDR2 reads SQIVND (reference sequence). With 5 bases removed from V and 2 bases from J, the gap between germline ends came to 15 bases. There are 15 residues in the CDR3. The CDR3 DNA reads as TGTGCCAGTAGTCCCCGTGTGGGGCCGCAAGAGACCCAGTACTTC. Its protein is CASSPRVGPQETQYF.

The chain combines TRBV30 with TRBJ2-2, with D possibly matching TRBD2 (6 bases). The CDR3 covers 16 residues. V was shortened by 0 bases and J by 0 bases, with 11 bases between the two germline ends. Germline-derived CDR1 and CDR2 are GTSNPN and SVGIG (reference sequence). In DNA, the CDR3 is TGTGCCTGGAGTGTCCGAACGGGGGCGAACACCGGGGAGCTGTTTTTT. Its translation: CAWSVRTGANTGELFF.

This rearrangement joins TRBV5-1 to TRBJ1-2; 9 nucleotides match TRBD1. The germline V gene encodes CDR1 SGHRS and CDR2 YFSETQ. The CDR3 covers 15 residues. With 0 bases clipped from V and 7 bases from J, the junction kept 7 bases outside the gene matches. The CDR3 region has the DNA TGCGCCAGCAGCTTGGAATCTGGGACAGGGCTTGGCTACACCTTC. The encoded protein is CASSLESGTGLGYTF.

This clone has only one observation. The rearrangement joins TRBV27 to TRBJ1-2, with D unclear. Germline CDR1 reads MNHEY; CDR2 reads SMNVEV (reference sequence). Trimming removed 4 bases at V and 1 base at J, with 22 bases between. The CDR3 consists of 18 residues. In DNA form, the CDR3 reads TGTGCCAGCAGTTCCCGAGGGAGGCGGCAGGCAATTAACTATGGCTACACCTTC. Translated: CASSSRGRRQAINYGYTF.

The chain couples TRBV29-1 to TRBJ1-1; D is possibly TRBD1 (6 bases). With 7 bases removed from V and 0 bases from J, the gap between germline ends came to 9 bases. CDR1 and CDR2 from the germline V gene are SQVTM and ANQGSEA. The CDR3 runs 12 residues. CDR3 region: CSGAGVNTEAFF. CDR3 nucleotides: TGCAGCGGGGCAGGGGTGAACACTGAAGCTTTCTTT.

The chain uses TRBV24-1 and TRBJ2-3, with D tentatively TRBD1 (5 bases). CDR1 is KGHDR, CDR2 SFDVKD, per germline. Trimming removed 3 bases from V and 6 bases from J, with 9 bases in between. The CDR3 contains 13 residues. The CDR3 nucleotides read TGTGCCACCAGTGATCGACAGTGGGATACGCAGTATTTT. Translated: CATSDRQWDTQYF.

As for this clone: One end of the junction does not line up with germline, which may come from a read error. V and J are TRBV2 and TRBJ1-3; no reliable D call. This CDR3 spans 14 amino acids. CDR1 and CDR2 (germline): SNHLY, FYNNEI. CDR3 residues: CASKPDNSGNTLYF. The CDR3 nucleotides are TGTGCCAGCAAACCTGACAACTCTGGAAACACCTTATATTTT.

The rearrangement joins TRBV7-9 to TRBJ2-7, with 7 positions matching TRBD1. V dropped 3 bases and J dropped 4; count of bases not matched to a gene: 3. CDR3 length: 13 amino acids. Germline-derived CDR1 and CDR2 are SEHNR and FQNEAQ (reference sequence). CDR3 sequence reads: CASSFAGGYEQYF. The CDR3 coding sequence is TGTGCCAGCAGCTTTGCAGGGGGATACGAGCAGTACTTC.

In this sample, this clone turned up a few times. V gene TRBV30 combines with J gene TRBJ1-6, with 8 bases fitting TRBD1. CDR3 length equals 16 residues. Germline assignment: CDR1 GTSNPN and CDR2 SVGIG (reference sequence). V trimming: 5 bases; J trimming: 2 bases; junction bases outside the gene matches: 8. In DNA, the CDR3 is TGTGCCTGGGGATTCAGGGGGCAGACCTATAATTCACCCCTCCACTTT. It specifies CAWGFRGQTYNSPLHF.

This clone appeared a single time. V gene TRBV7-2 combines with J gene TRBJ1-1; D unresolved. Germline CDR1 SGHTA, CDR2 FQGNSA. This CDR3 spans 14 amino acids. V shed 1 base and J shed 3 bases, with 9 bases lying between them. The CDR3 loop reads CASSLGGRYTEAFF. DNA of the CDR3: TGTGCCAGCAGCTTAGGTGGCCGATACACTGAAGCTTTCTTT.

This clone showed up just once. This chain joins TRBV5-1 and TRBJ1-1, with D perhaps TRBD1 (6 bases). The CDR3 spans 15 residues. The germline V gene encodes CDR1 SGHRS and CDR2 YFSETQ. V lost 0 bases to trimming and J lost 4 bases, with 13 bases between them. The CDR3 here is CASSLDRAGATEAFF. CDR3 coding DNA: TGCGCCAGCAGCTTGGACAGGGCAGGAGCCACTGAAGCTTTCTTT.

Notes on this clone: Other DNA sequences from this sample encode an identical CDR3 as well. V and J are TRBV5-6 and TRBJ1-3; the D gene is possibly TRBD1 (6 bases). The CDR3 runs 14 residues. Trimming removed 0 bases at V and 7 bases at J, with 11 bases between. CDR1 and CDR2 from the germline V gene are SGHDT and YYEEEE. The CDR3 loop reads CASSLAAGGNTIYF. DNA of the CDR3: TGTGCCAGCAGCTTGGCGGCTGGGGGCAACACCATATATTTT.

The gene calls are TRBV18 and TRBJ2-1; the match to TRBD2 covers 9 bases. Germline V CDR1 and CDR2: KGHSH, LQKENI. The CDR3 contains 14 residues. Unmatched junction bases numbered 3, after V lost 3 bases and J lost 6 bases. CDR3 protein: CASSPGLAPNEQFF. The CDR3 coding sequence is TGTGCCAGCTCACCGGGACTAGCCCCCAATGAGCAGTTCTTC.

The chain is built from TRBV19 and TRBJ2-1; 8 bases are a match to TRBD1. The trim removed 10 bases at V and 15 bases at J, leaving 14 bases unmatched. This CDR3 has 12 residues. CDR1 is LNHDA and CDR2 is SQIVND in the germline V gene (reference sequence). CDR3 amino acids: CATTLDRATWFF. As DNA, the CDR3 is TGTGCCACTACCTTGGACAGGGCCACCTGGTTCTTC. Filled out from reference TRBV19 and TRBJ2-1, the complete variable domain reads DGGITQSPKYLFRKEGQNVTLSCEQNLNHDAMYWYRQDPGQGLRLIYYSQIVNDFQKGDIAEGYSVSREKKESFPLTVTSAQKNPTAFYLCATTLDRATWFFGPGTRLTVL.

On this clone: The CDR3 does not end in the conserved phenylalanine or tryptophan, so this is likely a read error. It is unclear where the CDR3 begins or ends on the DNA, so no DNA is shown, and the CDR3 is as TCRdb lists it. The chain combines TRBV6-5 with TRBJ1-1; TRBD1, the table's D call, was not compared with the DNA. The germline CDR1 and CDR2 sequences are MNHEY and SVGAGI. The CDR3 totals 13 residues, both ends included. This CDR3 is CASSYSQGELGMV.

This chain uses TRBV7-8 with TRBJ2-5; 8 nucleotides align to TRBD1. CDR1 is SGHVS, CDR2 FQNEAQ, per germline. J lost 5 bases, V lost 4 bases, and 3 bases had no gene match. CDR3 length: 13 amino acids. CDR3: CASSYRGSETQYF. Written as DNA, the CDR3 is TGTGCCAGCAGCTACAGGGGGTCGGAGACCCAGTACTTC.